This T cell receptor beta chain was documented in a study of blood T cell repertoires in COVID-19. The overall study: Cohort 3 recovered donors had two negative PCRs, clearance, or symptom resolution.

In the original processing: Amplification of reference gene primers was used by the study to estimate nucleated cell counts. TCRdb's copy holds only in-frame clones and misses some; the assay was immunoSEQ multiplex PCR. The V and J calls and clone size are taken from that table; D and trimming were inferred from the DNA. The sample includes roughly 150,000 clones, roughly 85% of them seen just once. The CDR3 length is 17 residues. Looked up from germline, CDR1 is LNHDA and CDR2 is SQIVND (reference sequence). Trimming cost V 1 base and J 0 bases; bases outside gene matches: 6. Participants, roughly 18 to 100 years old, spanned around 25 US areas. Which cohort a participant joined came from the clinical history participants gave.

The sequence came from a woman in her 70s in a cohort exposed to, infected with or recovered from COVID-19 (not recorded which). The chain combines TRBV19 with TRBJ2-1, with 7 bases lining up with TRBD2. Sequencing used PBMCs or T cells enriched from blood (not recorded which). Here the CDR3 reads CASSIGERGSSYNEQFF. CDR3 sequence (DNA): TGTGCCAGTAGTATAGGGGAGCGGGGAAGCTCCTACAATGAGCAGTTCTTC.